This T cell receptor (beta chain) stems from a study of T-cell reconstitution after alpha-beta-depleted transplantation in children. Study results and limitations: Reported findings indicate that, about two months after transplant, alpha-beta T cells came from several hundred expanded clones, which were derived from non-depleted graft cells. Where some patients showed high TCRbeta diversity at day 60, it came from recipient T cells and thymic progenitors that had survived. After one year, T-cell counts and TCRbeta diversity mostly came from new T cells.

Regarding this clonotype: Its cognate antigen is unknown.

V was pared by 0 bases and J by 5 bases, with 12 bases of the junction left unmatched. This CDR3 is 18 amino acids long. CDR1 is MGHDK, CDR2 SYGVNS, per germline. This sample's TCRbeta library carried unique molecular identifier barcodes. A single record per CDR3 protein comes from TCRdb applying MiXCR to the PCR reads. The data contain more than 500,000 distinct CDR3 sequences, approximately 10% of them singletons. This TCR was sampled from a female patient aged 2 to 10 who had a stem cell transplant for aplastic anemia, so the T cells may come from the graft donor. The sequencing used PBMCs, mostly from graft donor cells, collected 180 days after TCRalphabeta/CD19-depleted stem cell transplant. V gene TRBV25-1 combines with J gene TRBJ2-1, with 8 positions matching TRBD1. The CDR3 here is CASSEYKGGGQGNNEQFF. In DNA form, the CDR3 reads TGTGCCAGCAGTGAATATAAGGGGGGCGGACAGGGAAACAATGAGCAGTTCTTC.